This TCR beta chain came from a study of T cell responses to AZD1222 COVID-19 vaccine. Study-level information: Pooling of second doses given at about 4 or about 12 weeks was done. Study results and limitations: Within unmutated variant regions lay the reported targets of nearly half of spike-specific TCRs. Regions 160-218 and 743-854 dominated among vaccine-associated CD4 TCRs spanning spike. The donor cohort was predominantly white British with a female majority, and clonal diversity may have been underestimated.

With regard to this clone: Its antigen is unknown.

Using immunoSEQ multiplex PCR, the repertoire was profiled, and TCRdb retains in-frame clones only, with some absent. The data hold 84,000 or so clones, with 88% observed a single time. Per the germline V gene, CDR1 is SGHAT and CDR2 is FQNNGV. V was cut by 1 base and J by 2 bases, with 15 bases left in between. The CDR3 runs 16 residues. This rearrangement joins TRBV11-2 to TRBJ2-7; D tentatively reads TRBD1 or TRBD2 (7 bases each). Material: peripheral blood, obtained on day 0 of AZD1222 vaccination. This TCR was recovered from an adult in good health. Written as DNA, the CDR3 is TGTGCCAGCAGCTTAGGGCTTGGGAGGGGGCCCTACGAGCAGTACTTC. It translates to CASSLGLGRGPYEQYF.